The 21 T cell receptor beta chains below come from one sample, sequenced in a study of blood T cell repertoires in COVID-19. Sequenced by immunoSEQ multiplex PCR; TCRdb stores in-frame clones only, minus some. Of about 150,000 clones in the sample, 80% to 90% were seen once. Input material: peripheral blood. The receptors were gathered from a woman in her 70s who had recovered from COVID-19.

The sample holds a few counts of this clone. J is TRBJ2-3 and V is TRBV29-1; no firm D call. There are 13 residues in the CDR3. From germline, CDR1 is SQVTM and CDR2 ANQGSEA. Deletions cut 8 bases from V and 1 base from J, with 13 bases between. DNA for the CDR3: TGCAGCCTTAGCAGCCCTGGCACAGATACGCAGTATTTT. Translated, it gives CSLSSPGTDTQYF.

The table lists this clone with a few counts. V usage is TRBV10-3 and J usage is TRBJ2-3; tentatively, D is TRBD2 (6 bases). The CDR3 is 16 residues long. Trimming cost V 2 bases and J 2 bases, with 14 bases left between them. Germline CDR1 reads ENHRY; CDR2 reads SYGVKD. The CDR3 loop reads CAISEGRSRFTDTQYF. The DNA of the CDR3 is TGTGCCATCAGTGAGGGGAGGAGCCGTTTCACAGATACGCAGTATTTT.

This clone was found a few times. The rearrangement uses TRBV25-1 and TRBJ2-7; TRBD2 aligns across 8 bases. Germline V gives CDR1 MGHDK, CDR2 SYGVNS. CDR3 size: 15 residues. J gave up 3 bases and V 3 bases, and 7 bases lay outside the gene matches. The CDR3 spells CASSERVRGGYEQYF. DNA for the CDR3: TGTGCCAGCAGTGAGAGGGTTCGGGGGGGCTACGAGCAGTACTTC.

The chain joins TRBV5-4 to TRBJ2-5, with 8 nucleotides matching TRBD2. Germline V gene data show CDR1 as SGHNT and CDR2 as YYREEE (reference sequence). CDR3 length: 16 amino acids. V dropped 4 bases and J dropped 2; count of bases not matched to a gene: 10. CDR3 sequence (DNA): TGTGCCAGCAGCCCCCCCGGGACTAGTCCTCAAGAGACCCAGTACTTC. It specifies CASSPPGTSPQETQYF.

As regards this clone: Sequence at one end of the junction differs from germline and may be a read error. The genes are TRBV11-2 and TRBJ2-7; possible D gene TRBD1, 8 bases. The CDR3 totals 11 residues. CDR1 and CDR2 from the germline V gene are SGHAT and FQNNGV. The CDR3 DNA is TGTGCCAGCAGCCAGGGGGCAGGGAGGGAGTTC. The encoded protein is CASSQGAGREF. Based on the CDR3 plus reference TRBV11-2 and TRBJ2-7, the full variable domain is EAGVAQSPRYKIIEKRQSVAFWCNPISGHATLYWYQQILGQGPKLLIQFQNNGVVDDSQLPKDRFSAERLKGVDSTLKIQPAKLEDSAVYLCASSQGAGREFGPGTRLTVT.

The V and J genes are TRBV3-1 (or the pseudogene TRBV3-2) and TRBJ1-2, with 7 nucleotides matching TRBD1. This CDR3 is 13 amino acids long. V trimming: 4 bases; J trimming: 3 bases; junction bases outside the gene matches: 2. The V gene's germline CDR1 is LGHDT and CDR2 YNNKEL (reference sequence). The CDR3 DNA reads TGTGCCAGCAGCCGGGACAGCTACTATGGCTACACCTTC. It is translated as CASSRDSYYGYTF.

This rearrangement joins TRBV5-1 to TRBJ1-1; 10 nucleotides agree with TRBD1. From germline, CDR1 is SGHRS and CDR2 YFSETQ. The ends lost 4 bases at V and 3 bases at J; junction bases unmatched: 3. The CDR3 runs 14 residues. CDR3 amino acids: CASSGQGVHTEAFF. The CDR3, as DNA: TGCGCCAGCAGCGGACAGGGGGTCCACACTGAAGCTTTCTTT.

This clone showed up just a few times. The CDR3 sequence is CASSLRFYGTGELFF. The CDR3 bases are TGTGCCAGCAGCCTAAGATTTTACGGGACCGGGGAGCTGTTTTTT. The V call is TRBV3-1 (or the pseudogene TRBV3-2), the J call TRBJ2-2, with D unresolved. The V gene's germline CDR1 is LGHDT and CDR2 YNNKEL (reference sequence). The CDR3 is 15 residues long. Trimming took off 4 bases at V and 5 bases at J, with 14 bases between the two ends.

The chain carries TRBV19 and TRBJ1-6; D not certain. The CDR3 consists of 14 residues. Deletions cut 10 bases from V and 5 bases from J, with 15 bases between. Germline values: CDR1 LNHDA, CDR2 SQIVND (reference sequence). The CDR3 nucleotides are TGTGCCACCTCCAGATTGAGGGATAATTCACCCCTCCACTTT. It codes for CATSRLRDNSPLHF.

The rearrangement uses TRBV18 and TRBJ1-2; tentatively, D is TRBD1 (6 bases). The ends were cut back, 3 bases at V and 4 bases at J, with 12 bases in the middle. CDR1 KGHSH and CDR2 LQKENI come from the germline V gene. This CDR3 has 14 residues. Here the CDR3 DNA reads TGTGCCAGCTCACCGCCGGGAGGGGGCTATGGCTACACCTTC. As protein: CASSPPGGGYGYTF.

The chain has TRBV6-5 and TRBJ2-5; no clear D. The ends were cut back, 10 bases at V and 5 bases at J, with 20 bases in the middle. The CDR3 runs to 14 residues. Germline V gene sequence: CDR1 MNHEY, CDR2 SVGAGI. For the CDR3, the DNA is TGTGCCACCGCGCCGACCAGCAGCGAGGAGACCCAGTACTTC. Translating it yields CATAPTSSEETQYF.

J is TRBJ1-1 and V is TRBV29-1; 7 bases line up with TRBD1. J was trimmed by 4 bases and V by 7 bases; bases with no gene match: 9. The CDR3 is made up of 13 amino acids. CDR1 is SQVTM and CDR2 is ANQGSEA in the germline V gene. The CDR3 bases are TGCAGCGCCGAACAGGGGATCAGCACTGAAGCTTTCTTT. Translating it yields CSAEQGISTEAFF.

The chain uses TRBV5-4 and TRBJ2-3, with TRBD2 as a possible D gene (6 bases). The ends were cut back, 4 bases at V and 0 bases at J, with 15 bases in the middle. The CDR3 is 16 residues long. Looked up from germline, CDR1 is SGHNT and CDR2 is YYREEE (reference sequence). CDR3 DNA sequence: TGTGCCAGCAGCCCTCGGAGTAGCGGCAGCACAGATACGCAGTATTTT. It specifies CASSPRSSGSTDTQYF.

The chain couples TRBV9 to TRBJ2-5, with TRBD1 as a possible D gene (5 bases). The CDR3 totals 15 residues. In germline, CDR1 is SGDLS, CDR2 YYNGEE. V was shortened by 0 bases and J by 2 bases, with 11 bases between the two germline ends. The CDR3 nucleotides read TGTGCCAGCAGCGTAGGGGGCAGTCAACAAGAGACCCAGTACTTC. As protein: CASSVGGSQQETQYF.

V is TRBV21-1 and J is TRBJ2-7; no check of the table's D call, TRBD1, against the DNA was made. TRBV21-1 is an annotated pseudogene. The CDR3 is 17 amino acids. The CDR3 sequence: CASSKARPQGRGYEQYF. Written as DNA, the CDR3 is TGTGCCAGCAGCAAAGCGCGGCCGCAGGGTAGGGGCTACGAGCAGTACTTC.

The chain is built from TRBV14 and TRBJ2-3; 9 nucleotides agree with TRBD2. This CDR3 comprises 11 residues. Per germline, CDR1 SGHDN and CDR2 FVKESK. Trimming at V came to 6 bases and at J to 8 bases, leaving 0 bases not matched to a gene. CDR3 loop: CASRAGGTQYF. DNA for the CDR3: TGTGCCAGCAGAGCGGGGGGTACGCAGTATTTT.

The CDR3 region is CASTPGGGPTEAFF. DNA for the CDR3: TGTGCCAGCACCCCCGGGGGGGGCCCGACTGAAGCTTTCTTT. The chain employs TRBV9 and TRBJ1-1, with TRBD1 as a possible D gene (6 bases). This CDR3 is 14 amino acids long. The ends were cut back, 6 bases at V and 5 bases at J, with 17 bases in the middle. Looked up from germline, CDR1 is SGDLS and CDR2 is YYNGEE.

The chain couples TRBV11-3 to TRBJ2-7; 9 bases line up with TRBD1. With 4 bases clipped from V and 5 bases from J, the junction kept 6 bases outside the gene matches. The CDR3 covers 14 residues. Germline V lookup: CDR1 SGHNT, CDR2 YENEEA. CDR3: CASSYGTGLDEQYF. The CDR3 bases are TGTGCCAGCAGCTACGGGACAGGGTTAGACGAGCAGTACTTC.

The CDR3 DNA reads TGTGCCATCAGTGACTTTGGACAGACCACAGATACGCAGTATTTT. This encodes CAISDFGQTTDTQYF. The V gene is TRBV10-3, the J gene TRBJ2-3; possible D gene TRBD1, 6 bases. The V gene lost 3 bases and the J gene lost 2 bases, with 12 bases spanning the gap. This CDR3 has 15 residues. Germline-derived CDR1 and CDR2 are ENHRY and SYGVKD.

The chain employs TRBV6-5 and TRBJ2-5, with D maybe TRBD2 (6 bases). The V gene lost 8 bases and the J gene lost 9 bases, with 19 bases spanning the gap. This CDR3 comprises 13 residues. Germline lookup yields CDR1 MNHEY and CDR2 SVGAGI. The CDR3 is CASALGPSGAQYF. Here the CDR3 DNA reads TGTGCCAGCGCCCTCGGGCCCTCGGGGGCCCAGTACTTC.

The CDR3 sequence is CASSQYENGRGGQPQHF. The CDR3, as DNA: TGCGCCAGCAGCCAATATGAGAACGGACGCGGGGGTCAGCCCCAGCATTTT. The chain carries TRBV4-1 and TRBJ1-5; weak D call: TRBD1 (5 bases). V was clipped by 2 bases and J by 6 bases, with 20 bases between them. Germline assignment: CDR1 MGHRA and CDR2 YSYEKL. The CDR3 is made up of 17 amino acids.